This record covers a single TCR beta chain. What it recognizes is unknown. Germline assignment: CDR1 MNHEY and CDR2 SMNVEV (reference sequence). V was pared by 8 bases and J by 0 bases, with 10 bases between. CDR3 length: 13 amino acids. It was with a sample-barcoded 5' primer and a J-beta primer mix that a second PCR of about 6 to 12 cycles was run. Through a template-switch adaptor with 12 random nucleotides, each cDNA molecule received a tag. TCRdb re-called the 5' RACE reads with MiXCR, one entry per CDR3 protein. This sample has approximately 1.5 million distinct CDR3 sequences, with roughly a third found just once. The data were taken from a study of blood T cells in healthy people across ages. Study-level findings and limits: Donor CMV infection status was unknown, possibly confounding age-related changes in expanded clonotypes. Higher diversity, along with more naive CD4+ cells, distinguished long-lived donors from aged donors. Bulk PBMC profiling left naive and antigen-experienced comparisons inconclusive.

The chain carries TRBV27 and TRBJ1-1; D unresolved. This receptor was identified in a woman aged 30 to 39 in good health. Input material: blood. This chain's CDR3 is CASATGLNTEAFF. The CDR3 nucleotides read TGTGCCAGCGCGACCGGCTTGAACACTGAAGCTTTCTTT.